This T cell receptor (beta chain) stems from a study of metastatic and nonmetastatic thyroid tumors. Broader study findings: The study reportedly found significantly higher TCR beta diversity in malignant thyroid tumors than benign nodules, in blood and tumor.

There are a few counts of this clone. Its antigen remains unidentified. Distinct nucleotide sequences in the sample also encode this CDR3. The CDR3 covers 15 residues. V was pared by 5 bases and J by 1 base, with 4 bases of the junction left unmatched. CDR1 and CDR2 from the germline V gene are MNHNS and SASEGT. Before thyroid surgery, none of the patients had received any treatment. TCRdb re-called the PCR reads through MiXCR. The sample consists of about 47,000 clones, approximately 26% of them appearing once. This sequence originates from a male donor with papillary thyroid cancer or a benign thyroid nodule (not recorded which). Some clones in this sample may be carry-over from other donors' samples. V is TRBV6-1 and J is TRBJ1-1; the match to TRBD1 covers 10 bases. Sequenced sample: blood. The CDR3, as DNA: TGTGCCAGCAGTACGGGACAGGGGAGGAACACTGAAGCTTTCTTT. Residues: CASSTGQGRNTEAFF.